This is a list of T cell receptor beta chains from one sample in a study of cytomegalovirus exposure and HLA in healthy donors. Using immunoSEQ multiplex PCR, the repertoire was profiled, and TCRdb retains in-frame clones only, with some absent. The sample lists some 100,000 clones; 60% to 80% were seen once. Source material: PBMCs. The receptors were sampled from a man over 45 in good health and CMV-seropositive. Each CDR3 is given with its conserved first and last residue. Each record gives: V gene, CDR3 protein.

V gene: TRBV29-1; CDR3 protein: CSVEARQGNTEAFF
V gene: TRBV5-1; CDR3 protein: CASSLDAGGELFF
V gene: TRBV21-1; CDR3 protein: CASSNPMAGGNTEAFF
V gene: TRBV30; CDR3 protein: CAWTRGGYNSPLHF
V gene: TRBV29-1; CDR3 protein: CSVDGTNGKYF
V gene: TRBV7-3; CDR3 protein: CASSQTGEDTQYF
V gene: TRBV19; CDR3 protein: CASSLQGTDTQYF
V gene: TRBV11-3; CDR3 protein: CASSLQGYTEAFF
V gene: TRBV5-5; CDR3 protein: CASRGGLALSNEQFF
V gene: TRBV19; CDR3 protein: CASSIINTGTEAFF
V gene: TRBV6-1; CDR3 protein: CASSEAPGGLQPQHF
V gene: TRBV6-6; CDR3 protein: CASSYSGQGNGGYTF
V gene: TRBV6-5; CDR3 protein: CASSYRGQRGAYEQYF
V gene: TRBV5-1; CDR3 protein: CASSMSAGANVLTF
V gene: TRBV5-1; CDR3 protein: CASSGGLAGKNTGELFF
V gene: TRBV5-1; CDR3 protein: CASRDATGGTAEAFF